This is a list of T cell receptor beta chains from one sample in a study of CD8+CD57+ T cells in acquired aplastic anemia. TCRdb re-derived calls from the reads in MiXCR, one entry per CDR3 protein. The repertoire holds 200,000 or so distinct CDR3 sequences, with roughly half as singletons. Sequenced input: sorted CD4+, CD8+, or CD8+CD57+ T cells (not recorded which) from PBMCs. The source of these receptors is a human donor with aplastic anemia. Both conserved end residues are part of each CDR3. A D gene is named only where the DNA matches it firmly. Clone size is given for some rows only: seen once, a few or many times, or a class if the clone is expanded.

v_call	d_call	clone_size	j_call	cdr3_length	cdr3_nt	cdr3_aa
TRBV5-1	.	many	TRBJ1-2	13	TGCGCCAGCGCCCCAGGGTATTACTATGGCTACACCTTC	CASAPGYYYGYTF
TRBV7-7	TRBD1	many	TRBJ1-5	16	TGTGCTAGCAGCTTAGGGGACAGGGCGCTCAATCAGCCCCAGCATTTT	CASSLGDRALNQPQHF
TRBV3-1	.	.	TRBJ2-7	15	TGTGCCAGCAGCCAATCAGTTCGCCCCCCCTACGAGCAGTACTTC	CASSQSVRPPYEQYF
TRBV6-1	.	many	TRBJ2-7	14	TGTGCCAGCAGGCGGGCGTATTCCGCCTACGAGCAGTACTTC	CASRRAYSAYEQYF
TRBV11-2	TRBD1	.	TRBJ2-1	15	TGTGCCAGCAGCTTGAGTGGGACAGGGTCCAATGAGCAGTTCTTC	CASSLSGTGSNEQFF
TRBV6-6	TRBD2	many	TRBJ2-5	16	TGTGCCAGCAGTACCCCTGGACTAGCGGGAGGACCACCCAAGTACTTC	CASSTPGLAGGPPKYF
TRBV12-3/TRBV12-4	TRBD1	many	TRBJ1-1	15	TGTGCCAGCAGTTTAGTTGGGACAGGGGACCCTGAAGCTTTCTTT	CASSLVGTGDPEAFF
TRBV7-8	TRBD1	many	TRBJ2-4	13	TGTGCCAGCAGCACTCAGACAGGGGCCATTCAGTACTTC	CASSTQTGAIQYF
TRBV20-1	.	.	TRBJ2-5	14	TGCAGTGCTAGAGGGCCGACGTACCAAGAGACCCAGTACTTC	CSARGPTYQETQYF
TRBV2	.	once	TRBJ1-5	18	TGTGCCAGCAGTGAAGCGATAGGACCAGGTCATAGCAATCAGCCCCAGCATTTT	CASSEAIGPGHSNQPQHF
TRBV12-3/TRBV12-4	.	.	TRBJ1-6	13	TGTGCCAGCAGTTTAATGGGGGGGGCACCCCTCCACTTT	CASSLMGGAPLHF
TRBV20-1	.	.	TRBJ2-1	12	TGCAGTGCTAGAGAGCGGAACAATGAGCAGTTCTTC	CSARERNNEQFF
TRBV5-6	.	many	TRBJ2-7	15	TGTGCCAGCAGCTTGGAGTCATATGAGGTCGGCGAGCAGTACTTC	CASSLESYEVGEQYF
TRBV19	.	.	TRBJ1-2	11	TGTGCCAGTAGGGCGGACTATGGCTACACCTTC	CASRADYGYTF
TRBV20-1	TRBD1	many	TRBJ2-7	14	TGCAGTGCGAAAGCGGGACAGGGGGTCTACGAGCAGTACTTC	CSAKAGQGVYEQYF
TRBV7-9	TRBD1	.	TRBJ1-1	15	TGTGCCAGCAGCTCTCCCGGGACAGGGAACACTGAAGCTTTCTTT	CASSSPGTGNTEAFF
TRBV11-2	.	many	TRBJ2-5	16	TGTGCCAGCAGCTTAGATCGAGGAGGGGGCTGGGAGACCCAGTACTTC	CASSLDRGGGWETQYF
TRBV29-1	.	once	TRBJ2-7	12	TGCAGCTTGGTCGCAGGGAGCTACGAGCAGTACTTC	CSLVAGSYEQYF
TRBV10-2	.	many	TRBJ2-2	13	TGCGCCAGCAGTGGGAAGAACACCGGGGAGCTGTTTTTT	CASSGKNTGELFF
TRBV10-3	.	.	TRBJ1-2	11	TGTGCCATGCAGACAGACTATGGCTACACCTTC	CAMQTDYGYTF
TRBV4-3	.	.	TRBJ2-7	13	TGCGCCAGCAGCCAAGATCCGGCCCTCGAGCAGTACTTC	CASSQDPALEQYF
TRBV7-6	TRBD1	many	TRBJ2-3	13	TGTGCCAGCACAGACAGGGCAGGCGATACGCAGTATTTT	CASTDRAGDTQYF
TRBV6-5	.	few	TRBJ1-1	17	TGTGCCAGCAGTTACTCCCAGGGTCAGGCGGTGAACACTGAAGCTTTCTTT	CASSYSQGQAVNTEAFF
TRBV7-9	.	.	TRBJ2-1	13	TGTGCCAGCAGCCTAGCAGCGTACAATGAGCAGTTCTTC	CASSLAAYNEQFF
TRBV10-3	TRBD2	.	TRBJ2-1	11	TGTGCCATCAGTGAAGGGGACTACCAGTTCTTC	CAISEGDYQFF
TRBV25-1	TRBD1	few	TRBJ2-1	18	TGTGCCAGCAGTGAACCCAGAAATCCGAGGACAGGATGGAATGAGCAGTTCTTC	CASSEPRNPRTGWNEQFF
TRBV6-1	.	many	TRBJ1-1	11	TGTGCCAGCAGTGCCGGGACTGAAGCTTTCTTT	CASSAGTEAFF
TRBV10-2	TRBD2	.	TRBJ2-5	16	TGCGCCAGCAGTGATCGGGGACTAGCGGGAGGTGAGACCCAGTACTTC	CASSDRGLAGGETQYF
TRBV18	TRBD2	.	TRBJ2-3	17	TGTGCCAGCTCACCACGGGATGGCGGGAGGCCCCTTGTCGAGCAGTATTTT	CASSPRDGGRPLVEQYF
TRBV20-1	TRBD2	many	TRBJ2-1	16	TGCAGTGCTAGTTTTGTGCGGGAGGCGACCTACAATGAGCAGTTCTTC	CSASFVREATYNEQFF
TRBV4-2	.	.	TRBJ2-1	16	TGTGCCAGCAGCCCGGAGGGGACCCTCCCTTACAATGAGCAGTTCTTC	CASSPEGTLPYNEQFF